The 16 T cell receptor beta chains below all came from one sample that was sequenced in a study of blood T cell repertoires in COVID-19. Only in-frame clones appear in the TCRdb table, and some are missing; sequencing was by immunoSEQ multiplex PCR. The sample holds approximately 150,000 clones; around 84% are singletons and the top ten take approximately 9%. Sequencing was performed on peripheral blood. The receptors here all came from a man aged 30 to 39 with COVID-19, enrolled during active disease.

The chain employs TRBV5-1 and TRBJ2-7, with TRBD1 identical over 7 bases. Germline-derived CDR1 and CDR2 are SGHRS and YFSETQ. V shed 3 bases, J shed 3 bases, and the junction held 6 bases outside the gene matches. The CDR3 extends over 14 amino acids. CDR3 DNA sequence: TGCGCCAGCAGCTGGCTAGGACAGGACTACGAGCAGTACTTC. Its translation: CASSWLGQDYEQYF.

This sequence joins TRBV11-2 and TRBJ2-3; TRBD2 matches at 7 bases. Germline CDR1 is SGHAT and CDR2 is FQNNGV. The CDR3 covers 18 residues. The ends lost 1 base at V and 4 bases at J; junction bases unmatched: 14. The CDR3 reads CASSLGIWRRERADTQYF. DNA of the CDR3: TGTGCCAGCAGCTTAGGGATTTGGAGGCGGGAGAGGGCAGATACGCAGTATTTT.

The V and J genes are TRBV18 and TRBJ2-7, with 7 bases that match TRBD1. This CDR3 has 15 amino acids. The trim removed 1 base at V and 4 bases at J, leaving 7 bases unmatched. Germline V CDR1 and CDR2: KGHSH, LQKENI. The CDR3 DNA follows: TGTGCCAGCTCACCACGGAAGACAGGGCCGTACGAGCAGTACTTC. As protein: CASSPRKTGPYEQYF.

The rearrangement joins TRBV7-2 to TRBJ1-1; D is unclear. The V end was cut by 8 bases, the J end by 1 base, with 11 bases between. Germline V gene lookup returns CDR1 SGHTA and CDR2 FQGNSA. The CDR3 is made up of 13 amino acids. In nucleotides, the CDR3 is TGTGCCAGCCGGCCGGGTTCGAACACTGAAGCTTTCTTT. Amino acids: CASRPGSNTEAFF.

V is TRBV2 and J is TRBJ2-1; 9 nucleotides line up with TRBD1. V dropped 4 bases and J dropped 5; count of bases not matched to a gene: 12. The germline V gene has CDR1 SNHLY and CDR2 FYNNEI. The CDR3 has 17 residues. The CDR3 DNA follows: TGTGCCAGCAGTGGTTACCCCGGGACAGGGATCCACAATGAGCAGTTCTTC. This gives the protein CASSGYPGTGIHNEQFF.

This clone has just one count. V gene TRBV5-4 combines with J gene TRBJ2-5, with D possibly TRBD2 on 6 matching bases. CDR1 SGHNT and CDR2 YYREEE come from the germline V gene (reference sequence). The length of the CDR3 is 14 residues. V lost 4 bases and J 1 base, leaving 11 bases between the germline ends. DNA for the CDR3: TGTGCCAGCAGCGACGGAGGGGTCCAAGAGACCCAGTACTTC. Its protein product is CASSDGGVQETQYF.

The chain couples TRBV5-1 to TRBJ1-2; possible D gene TRBD1, 5 bases. Germline V lookup: CDR1 SGHRS, CDR2 YFSETQ. The CDR3 sequence is 15 residues long. V lost 0 bases and J 4 bases, leaving 13 bases between the germline ends. Here the CDR3 DNA reads TGCGCCAGCAGCTTGGAGGCGACAGCGAGCTATGGCTACACCTTC. Residues: CASSLEATASYGYTF.

On this clone itself: The sample carries other DNA sequences with the same CDR3. V is TRBV5-1 and J is TRBJ1-1; the D is unclear. Germline lookup yields CDR1 SGHRS and CDR2 YFSETQ. This CDR3 comprises 13 residues. Trimming removed 0 bases at V and 2 bases at J, with 5 bases between. CDR3 sequence: CASSLAVNTEAFF. Here the CDR3 DNA reads TGCGCCAGCAGCTTGGCGGTTAACACTGAAGCTTTCTTT.

This clone appeared once. The V call is TRBV29-1, the J call TRBJ1-4, with 9 nucleotides matching TRBD1. The CDR3 is 15 amino acids. Per germline, CDR1 SQVTM and CDR2 ANQGSEA. With V trimmed by 7 bases and J by 8 bases, 14 bases remained unmatched. CDR3 DNA: TGCAGCGCCTTGGGTGCCGGGACAGGGAGCGAAAAACTGTTTTTT. It specifies CSALGAGTGSEKLFF. The full variable domain, in which reference TRBV29-1 and TRBJ1-4 provide the parts outside the CDR3, is SAVISQKPSRDICQRGTSLTIQCQVDSQVTMMFWYRQQPGQSLTLIATANQGSEATYESGFVIDKFPISRPNLTFSTLTVSNMSPEDSSIYLCSALGAGTGSEKLFFGSGTQLSVL.

This chain connects TRBV6-5 to TRBJ2-7; the match to TRBD2 covers 12 bases. Germline V gene data show CDR1 as MNHEY and CDR2 as SVGAGI. The CDR3 contains 15 residues. V lost 0 bases, J lost 6 bases, and 3 bases stayed unmatched. The chain's CDR3 is CASSYSRTSGTEQYF. CDR3 in DNA: TGTGCCAGCAGTTACTCGCGGACTAGCGGGACCGAGCAGTACTTC.

This clone has a handful of counts. The V gene is TRBV6-5, the J gene TRBJ2-1; 9 nucleotides align to TRBD2. Unmatched junction bases numbered 2, after V lost 7 bases and J lost 4 bases. This CDR3 region has 13 residues. Germline CDR1 reads MNHEY; CDR2 reads SVGAGI. The CDR3: CASKTSGYNEQFF. The CDR3, as DNA: TGTGCCAGCAAAACTAGCGGGTACAATGAGCAGTTCTTC.

This chain joins TRBV5-5 and TRBJ1-5; TRBD1 agrees at 7 bases. The length of the CDR3 is 18 residues. Trimming at V came to 3 bases and at J to 7 bases, leaving 19 bases not matched to a gene. Germline CDR1 SGHKS, CDR2 YYEKEE (reference sequence). In nucleotides, the CDR3 is TGTGCCAGCAGCTCCCGAGCCCTAACAGGGGCTGTGAGGCAGCCCCAGCATTTT. Its translation is CASSSRALTGAVRQPQHF.

V is TRBV29-1 and J is TRBJ2-7; 12 bases are shared with TRBD2. Germline V gene sequence: CDR1 SQVTM, CDR2 ANQGSEA. V shed 6 bases, J shed 1 base, and the junction held 4 bases outside the gene matches. This CDR3 spans 14 amino acids. CDR3 loop: CSVSGTSGSYEQYF. The CDR3 DNA is TGCAGCGTCTCCGGGACTAGCGGGTCCTACGAGCAGTACTTC.

The chain employs TRBV7-9 and TRBJ1-1, with D hard to call. Germline lookup yields CDR1 SEHNR and CDR2 FQNEAQ (reference sequence). The V end lost 1 base, the J end lost 6 bases, and 15 bases lay between the germline ends. The CDR3 consists of 15 residues. CDR3 in amino acids: CASSLENIGYAEAFF. The CDR3 region has the DNA TGTGCCAGCAGCTTAGAAAATATCGGGTACGCTGAAGCTTTCTTT.

This chain joins TRBV14 and TRBJ2-3; D remains unclear. CDR3 length: 13 residues. Trimming removed 4 bases from V and 5 bases from J, with 10 bases in between. CDR1 and CDR2 from the germline V gene are SGHDN and FVKESK. This chain's CDR3 is CASSPPGGDTQYF. CDR3 in DNA: TGTGCCAGCAGCCCTCCAGGTGGAGATACGCAGTATTTT. The entire variable domain, with the rest obtained from reference TRBV14 and TRBJ2-3, is as follows: EAGVTQFPSHSVIEKGQTVTLRCDPISGHDNLYWYRRVMGKEIKFLLHFVKESKQDESGMPNNRFLAERTGGTYSTLKVQPAELEDSGVYFCASSPPGGDTQYFGPGTRLTVL.

CDR3 nucleotides: TGTGCCAGCAGCCCTCCCCCCGTGGGAGGGGGCTACACCTTC. This encodes CASSPPPVGGGYTF. This rearrangement joins TRBV4-2 to TRBJ1-2; no clear D. Germline CDR1 LGHNA, CDR2 YNFKEQ. V was shortened by 4 bases and J by 8 bases, with 17 bases between the two germline ends. The CDR3 length is 14 residues.